This T cell receptor (beta chain) came from a study of T cell responses to AZD1222 COVID-19 vaccine. To note about this clone: As yet, its antigen is unknown.

The CDR3 covers 11 residues. V was cut by 2 bases and J by 9 bases, with 6 bases left in between. CDR1 and CDR2 (germline): SGHKS, YYEKEE (reference sequence). Points from the study as a whole: Unmutated variant regions reportedly attract nearly half of all spike-specific TCRs. It was only after the peak T cell response that any repertoires were sampled.

Assay: immunoSEQ multiplex PCR; the TCRdb copy retains only in-frame clones and omits some. The sample has 78,000 or so clones, around 88% seen once; the top ten hold less than 20%. The receptor was derived from an adult in good health. The rearrangement uses TRBV5-5 and TRBJ2-4; unclear D gene. Sequences were derived from peripheral blood, sampled on day 0 of AZD1222 vaccination. In DNA, the CDR3 is TGTGCCAGCAGCTTTGCCGGCATTCAGTACTTC. This gives the protein CASSFAGIQYF.